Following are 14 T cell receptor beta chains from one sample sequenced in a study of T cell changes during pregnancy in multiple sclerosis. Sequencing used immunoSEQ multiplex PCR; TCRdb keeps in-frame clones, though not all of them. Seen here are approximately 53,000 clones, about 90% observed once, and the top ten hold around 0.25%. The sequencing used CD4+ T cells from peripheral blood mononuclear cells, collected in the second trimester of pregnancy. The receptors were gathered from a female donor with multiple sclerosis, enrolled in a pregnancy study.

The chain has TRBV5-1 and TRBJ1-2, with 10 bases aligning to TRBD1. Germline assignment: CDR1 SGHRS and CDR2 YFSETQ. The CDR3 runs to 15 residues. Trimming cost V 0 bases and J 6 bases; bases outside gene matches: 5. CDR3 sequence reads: CASSLGQGAFDGYTF. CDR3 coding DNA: TGCGCCAGCAGCTTGGGACAGGGGGCCTTTGATGGCTACACCTTC.

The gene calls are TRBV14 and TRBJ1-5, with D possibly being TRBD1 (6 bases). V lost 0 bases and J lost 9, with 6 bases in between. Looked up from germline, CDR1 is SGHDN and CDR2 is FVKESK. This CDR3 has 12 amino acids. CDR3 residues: CASSQDRGPQHF. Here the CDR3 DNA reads TGTGCCAGCAGCCAAGACAGGGGGCCCCAGCATTTT.

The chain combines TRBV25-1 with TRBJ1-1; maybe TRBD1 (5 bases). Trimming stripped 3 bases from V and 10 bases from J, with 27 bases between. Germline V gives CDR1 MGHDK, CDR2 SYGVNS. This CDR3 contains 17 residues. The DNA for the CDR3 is TGTGCCAGCAGTGATTCCCTCAAATTCAGTGCAGGGCCAACAGCTTTCTTT. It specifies CASSDSLKFSAGPTAFF.

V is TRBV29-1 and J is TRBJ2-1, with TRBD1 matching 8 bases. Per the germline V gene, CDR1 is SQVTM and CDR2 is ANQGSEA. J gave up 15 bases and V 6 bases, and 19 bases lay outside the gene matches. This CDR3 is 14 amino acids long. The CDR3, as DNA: TGCAGCGTGACACCAGAGGACAGGGTTAAGTTGATGTTCTTC. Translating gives CSVTPEDRVKLMFF.

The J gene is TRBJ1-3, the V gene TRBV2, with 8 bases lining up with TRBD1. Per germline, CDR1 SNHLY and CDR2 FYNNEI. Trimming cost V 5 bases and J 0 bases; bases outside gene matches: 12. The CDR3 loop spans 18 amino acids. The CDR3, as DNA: TGTGCCAGCAGTATTGGACAGGGCCGCCTTACCTCTGGAAACACCATATATTTT. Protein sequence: CASSIGQGRLTSGNTIYF.

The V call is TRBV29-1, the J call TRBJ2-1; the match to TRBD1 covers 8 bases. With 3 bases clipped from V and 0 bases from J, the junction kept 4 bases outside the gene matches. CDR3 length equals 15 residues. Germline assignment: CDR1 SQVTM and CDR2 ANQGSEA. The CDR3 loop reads CSVEDRVGSYNEQFF. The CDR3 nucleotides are TGCAGCGTTGAGGACAGGGTGGGCTCCTACAATGAGCAGTTCTTC.

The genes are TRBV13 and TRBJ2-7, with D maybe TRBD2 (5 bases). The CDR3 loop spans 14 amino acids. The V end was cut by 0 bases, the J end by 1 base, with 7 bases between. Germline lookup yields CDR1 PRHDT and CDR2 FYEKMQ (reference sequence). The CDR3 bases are TGTGCCAGCAGCTTAGGCGGGGAATCCTACGAGCAGTACTTC. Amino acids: CASSLGGESYEQYF.

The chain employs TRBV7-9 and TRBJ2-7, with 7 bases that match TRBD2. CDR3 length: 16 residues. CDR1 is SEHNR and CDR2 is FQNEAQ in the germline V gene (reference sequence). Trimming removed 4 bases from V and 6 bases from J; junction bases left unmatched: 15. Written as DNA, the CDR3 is TGTGCCAGCAGCTCCCAGCCCGCGGGGGTAAGGGCCGAGCAGTACTTC. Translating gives CASSSQPAGVRAEQYF.

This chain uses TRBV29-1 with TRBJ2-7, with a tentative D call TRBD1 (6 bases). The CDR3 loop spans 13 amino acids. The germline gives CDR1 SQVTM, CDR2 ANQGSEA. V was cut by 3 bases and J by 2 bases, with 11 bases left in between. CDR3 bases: TGCAGCGTTGAGCTAGGACAGACCTACGAGCAGTACTTC. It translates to CSVELGQTYEQYF.

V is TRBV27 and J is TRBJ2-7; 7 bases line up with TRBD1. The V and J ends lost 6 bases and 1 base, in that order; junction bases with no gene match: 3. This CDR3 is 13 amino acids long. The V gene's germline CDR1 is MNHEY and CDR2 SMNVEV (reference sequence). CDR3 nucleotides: TGTGCCAGCAGCCCAGGGGGTTCCTACGAGCAGTACTTC. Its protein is CASSPGGSYEQYF.

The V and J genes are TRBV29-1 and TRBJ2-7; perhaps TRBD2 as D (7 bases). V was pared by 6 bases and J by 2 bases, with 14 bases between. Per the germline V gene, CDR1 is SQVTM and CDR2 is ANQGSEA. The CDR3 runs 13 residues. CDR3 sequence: CSVRGGRAYEQYF. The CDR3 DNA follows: TGCAGCGTGAGGGGGGGTAGGGCCTACGAGCAGTACTTC.

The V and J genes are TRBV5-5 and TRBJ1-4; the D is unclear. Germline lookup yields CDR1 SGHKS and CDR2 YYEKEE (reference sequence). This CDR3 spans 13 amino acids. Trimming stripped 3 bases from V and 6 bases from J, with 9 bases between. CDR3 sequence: CASSYSLHEKLFF. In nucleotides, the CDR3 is TGTGCCAGCAGCTACAGTTTACATGAAAAACTGTTTTTT.

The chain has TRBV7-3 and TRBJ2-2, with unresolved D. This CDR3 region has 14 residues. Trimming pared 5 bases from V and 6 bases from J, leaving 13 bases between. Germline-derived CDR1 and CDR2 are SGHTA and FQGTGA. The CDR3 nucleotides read TGTGCCAGCAGCCCGTCGGGTTATTCCGGGGAGCTGTTTTTT. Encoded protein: CASSPSGYSGELFF. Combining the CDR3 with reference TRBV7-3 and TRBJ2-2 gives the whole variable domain GAGVSQTPSNKVTEKGKYVELRCDPISGHTALYWYRQSLGQGPEFLIYFQGTGAADDSGLPNDRFFAVRPEGSVSTLKIQRTERGDSAVYLCASSPSGYSGELFFGEGSRLTVL.

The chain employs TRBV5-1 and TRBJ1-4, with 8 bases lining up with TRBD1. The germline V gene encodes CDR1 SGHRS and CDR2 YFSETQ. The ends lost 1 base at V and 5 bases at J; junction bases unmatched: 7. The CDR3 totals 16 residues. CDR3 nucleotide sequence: TGCGCCAGCAGCTTGCACGGAACAGGGGGAAATGAAAAACTGTTTTTT. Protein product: CASSLHGTGGNEKLFF.